Listed below are T cell receptor beta chains from one sample, sequenced in a study of cytomegalovirus exposure and HLA in healthy donors. Measured with immunoSEQ multiplex PCR; TCRdb has only the in-frame clones, and not every one. This table holds 150,000 to 200,000 clones, about 85% found once. The sample consisted of PBMCs. The receptor set was obtained from a man between 18 and 29 years old in good health and CMV-seropositive. Both conserved end residues are part of each CDR3. The D gene is left open where the match is weak. Clone size appears in some rows only: once, few, many, or a class for an expanded clone.

v_call,j_call,clone_size,d_call,cdr3_nt,cdr3_aa
TRBV29-1,TRBJ2-2,NA,TRBD2,TGCAGCGCCGCAGGACTAGCGGAAACGAACACCGGGGAGCTGTTTTTT,CSAAGLAETNTGELFF
TRBV5-6,TRBJ1-5,NA,NA,TGTGCCAGCAGCTTCGGTCATAGCAATCAGCCCCAGCATTTT,CASSFGHSNQPQHF
TRBV7-3,TRBJ2-3,NA,NA,TGTGCCAGCAGCCACCGCTCTCTCCCGGAGGGCGAAGATACGCAGTATTTT,CASSHRSLPEGEDTQYF
TRBV27,TRBJ2-7,NA,NA,TGTGCCAGCAGTTCCGACAGAAACTCCTACGAGCAGTACTTC,CASSSDRNSYEQYF
TRBV27,TRBJ2-3,NA,NA,TGTGCCAGCAGTTTATCCAGGATGGCAGATACGCAGTATTTT,CASSLSRMADTQYF
TRBV28,TRBJ2-2,NA,NA,TGTGCCAGCAGTTTATGGGACTCAAGAGCGAACACCGGGGAGCTGTTTTTT,CASSLWDSRANTGELFF
TRBV9,TRBJ2-1,NA,NA,TGTGCCAGCAGCGTAGCAGACTCCTACAATGAGCAGTTCTTC,CASSVADSYNEQFF
TRBV11-3,TRBJ2-3,NA,TRBD2,TGTGCCAGCAGCTCATGGGACGGGGGGGCAGATACGCAGTATTTT,CASSSWDGGADTQYF
TRBV18,TRBJ1-2,few,NA,TGTGCCAGCTCACCTTCGGTCAGGGATGGCTACACCTTC,CASSPSVRDGYTF
TRBV13,TRBJ2-1,few,NA,TGTGCCAGCAGCTTGCCCGGGAACCCCTACAATGAGCAGTTCTTC,CASSLPGNPYNEQFF
TRBV30,TRBJ2-1,NA,TRBD2,TGTGCCTGGAGGAGCGGGAGGGCCCCCAATGAGCAGTTCTTC,CAWRSGRAPNEQFF
TRBV2,TRBJ1-1,NA,NA,TGTGCCAGCATTAATCGAGGTAACACTGAAGCTTTCTTT,CASINRGNTEAFF
TRBV28,TRBJ2-1,NA,TRBD1,TGTGCCAGCAGTGACAGGGCTGAGTCCTACAATGAGCAGTTCTTC,CASSDRAESYNEQFF
TRBV28,TRBJ2-3,NA,NA,TGTGCCACGACCGGGACATCGCCCCCTCTCACAGATACGCAGTATTTT,CATTGTSPPLTDTQYF
TRBV5-6,TRBJ2-3,NA,TRBD1,TGTGCCAGCAGCGGGGTGACAGGGGTGCCAGATACGCAGTATTTT,CASSGVTGVPDTQYF
TRBV13,TRBJ2-3,once,NA,TGTGCCAGCAGCTCCCGTCGCGCAGATACGCAGTATTTT,CASSSRRADTQYF
TRBV11-1,TRBJ1-4,NA,TRBD1,TGTGCCAGCAGCACCGGACAGGGAAAGAAACTGTTTTTT,CASSTGQGKKLFF
TRBV5-4,TRBJ1-2,NA,NA,TGTGCCAGCAACCATTTACAGGGAAACAATGGCTACACCTTC,CASNHLQGNNGYTF
TRBV7-9,TRBJ2-3,NA,NA,TGTGCCAGCAGCTATTCGGACTACGGCACAGATACGCAGTATTTT,CASSYSDYGTDTQYF
TRBV28,TRBJ1-3,NA,TRBD1,TGTGCCAGCATCCCAGTTACAGGGGCGAAAAACACCATATATTTT,CASIPVTGAKNTIYF
TRBV30,TRBJ1-2,NA,TRBD1,TGTGCCTGGAGTGTACAGGGGGCTTATGGCTACACCTTC,CAWSVQGAYGYTF
TRBV5-1,TRBJ1-2,NA,NA,TGCGCCAGCAAAGGACAGACAACAAACTATGGCTACACCTTC,CASKGQTTNYGYTF
TRBV9,TRBJ2-1,once,NA,TGTGCCAGCAGCCTCGGCCGGGACTTCAATGAGCAGTTCTTC,CASSLGRDFNEQFF
TRBV5-6,TRBJ1-2,NA,NA,TGTGCCAGCAGCTTGGCAGGACAGCCCTATGGCTACACCTTC,CASSLAGQPYGYTF
TRBV28,TRBJ1-3,NA,NA,TGTGCCAGCAGTTCTCCTGAGATAGTCGGAAACACCATATATTTT,CASSSPEIVGNTIYF
TRBV4-1,TRBJ1-5,NA,TRBD1,TGCGCCAGCAGCCCTGGGACAGGGGGGCAGCCCCAGCATTTT,CASSPGTGGQPQHF
TRBV19,TRBJ1-1,NA,NA,TGTGCCAGTAACTTGAACACTGAAGCTTTCTTT,CASNLNTEAFF
TRBV10-3,TRBJ1-2,once,NA,TGTGCCATCAGTGAGTTGATGATCACCGGGACTAACTATGGCTACACCTTC,CAISELMITGTNYGYTF
TRBV28,TRBJ2-7,NA,NA,TGTGCCAGCAACAGGGAGAACTACGAGCAGTACTTC,CASNRENYEQYF
TRBV7-3,TRBJ2-3,NA,TRBD2,TGTGCCAGCAGCTCAGGACTAGCGGGAGGGAATACGCAGTATTTT,CASSSGLAGGNTQYF
TRBV7-9,TRBJ2-5,NA,NA,TGTGCCAGCAGCTTACTAGAACAAAGGACCCAGTACTTC,CASSLLEQRTQYF
TRBV11-2,TRBJ2-7,NA,NA,TGTGCCAGCAGGCCCGGAGGGCAGGACTACGAGCAGTACTTC,CASRPGGQDYEQYF
TRBV7-3,TRBJ2-2,NA,NA,TGTGCCAGCAGAAAGGAGGGGACTAACACCGGGGAGCTGTTTTTT,CASRKEGTNTGELFF
TRBV28,TRBJ2-7,once,NA,TGTGCCAGCAGTTTGTTGCACGGGGAGCAGTACTTC,CASSLLHGEQYF
TRBV7-3,TRBJ2-7,once,TRBD2,TGTGCCAGCAGCTTAGTTGGGACTAGCGACGAGCAGTACTTC,CASSLVGTSDEQYF
TRBV6-1,TRBJ2-7,few,NA,TGTGCCAGCAGTGACTTACCTCCAACTAGCTACGAGCAGTACTTC,CASSDLPPTSYEQYF
TRBV11-1,TRBJ2-2,NA,TRBD1,TGTGCCAGCAGTTACCCGGGACAGGGTGAGACCGGGGAGCTGTTTTTT,CASSYPGQGETGELFF
TRBV30,TRBJ1-4,NA,NA,TGTGCCTGGAGTCTGGCAGGGGATAATGAAAAACTGTTTTTT,CAWSLAGDNEKLFF
TRBV11-1,TRBJ1-1,once,NA,TGTGCCAGCAGCCCATCACAGGGCTCGCTCACTGAAGCTTTCTTT,CASSPSQGSLTEAFF
TRBV6-5,TRBJ1-2,NA,TRBD1,TGTGCCAGCAGTTCCGGGACAGAGACCTTTTATGGCTACACCTTC,CASSSGTETFYGYTF
TRBV5-4,TRBJ1-4,NA,NA,TGTGCCAGCAGCTTGTTCCAGACAACTAATGAAAAACTGTTTTTT,CASSLFQTTNEKLFF
TRBV6-5,TRBJ1-1,NA,TRBD1,TGTGCCAGCAGTTACTCCGGGACAGGGAATACTGAAGCTTTCTTT,CASSYSGTGNTEAFF
TRBV30,TRBJ2-7,once,TRBD1,TGTGCCTGGGAACCAGGGGGCCCCTACGAGCAGTACTTC,CAWEPGGPYEQYF
TRBV11-2,TRBJ1-1,NA,TRBD1,TGTGCCAGCAGCTTGGGGGTGAGGGCAGGGGGCAACACTGAAGCTTTCTTT,CASSLGVRAGGNTEAFF
TRBV28,TRBJ1-3,NA,NA,TGTGCCAGCGGCGGTTATTCTGGAAACACCATATATTTT,CASGGYSGNTIYF
TRBV10-2,TRBJ2-3,NA,NA,TGCGCCAGCAGTGAAGCGGCTACAGATACGCAGTATTTT,CASSEAATDTQYF